These T cell receptor beta chains were read from a single sample in a study of response to subunit inactivated influenza vaccine. Each CDR3 protein gets one entry after TCRdb re-called the RT-PCR reads with MiXCR. The sample carries about 780,000 distinct CDR3 sequences, under 20% recorded once. The sample in question was PBMCs from blood, obtained around 5 days after vaccination. The receptors were sampled from a man between 45 and 60 years old who received an inactivated influenza vaccine. CDR3s include the opening cysteine and the closing phenylalanine or tryptophan. Fields, in order: D gene, J gene, V gene, clone size, CDR3 protein, CDR3 DNA. The D gene is left open where the match is weak. Some rows mark clone size as missing; the rest say once, few, many or name a class of expanded clone.

NA,TRBJ2-7,TRBV12-3/TRBV12-4,NA,CASSLGRVEKYF,TGTGCCAGCAGTTTAGGCAGGGTGGAAAAGTACTTC
NA,TRBJ2-7,TRBV4-2,few,CASSQDPVTYEQYF,TGTGCCAGCAGCCAAGACCCCGTGACCTACGAGCAGTACTTC
NA,TRBJ2-5,TRBV12-3/TRBV12-4,many,CASSLAPRETQYF,TGTGCCAGCAGTTTAGCCCCGAGAGAAACCCAGTACTTC
NA,TRBJ1-5,TRBV6-2/TRBV6-3,NA,CASRDLGNQPQHF,TGTGCCAGCCGGGATTTGGGCAATCAGCCCCAGCATTTT
TRBD2,TRBJ2-1,TRBV20-1,NA,CSAAASGTSGGMTQFF,TGCAGTGCTGCAGCGTCCGGGACTAGCGGGGGGATGACGCAGTTCTTC
NA,TRBJ2-3,TRBV9,many,CASSVEGGADTQYF,TGTGCCAGCAGCGTAGAGGGGGGAGCAGATACGCAGTATTTT
TRBD2,TRBJ2-1,TRBV20-1,few,CSARDLARLASSHEQFF,TGCAGTGCTAGAGATTTGGCTCGACTAGCGTCGAGTCATGAGCAGTTCTTC
NA,TRBJ2-7,TRBV12-3/TRBV12-4,few,CASSSGHYYEQYF,TGTGCCAGCAGTTCCGGACACTACTACGAGCAGTACTTC
TRBD2,TRBJ2-7,TRBV5-3,NA,CARSPRLGLAGGPGYEQYF,TGTGCCAGAAGCCCGAGACTCGGACTAGCGGGAGGGCCCGGCTACGAGCAGTACTTC
NA,TRBJ2-7,TRBV12-3/TRBV12-4,NA,CASSLTGMSSEQYF,TGTGCCAGCAGTTTAACAGGGATGTCCTCCGAGCAGTACTTC
NA,TRBJ2-7,TRBV6-5,NA,CASSYGAWDEQYF,TGTGCCAGCAGTTACGGGGCCTGGGACGAGCAGTACTTC
TRBD2,TRBJ2-5,TRBV7-2,NA,CASSLLAGERETQYF,TGTGCCAGCAGCTTACTAGCGGGAGAGCGGGAGACCCAGTACTTC
TRBD1,TRBJ1-1,TRBV7-9,NA,CASSRIQGLNTEAFF,TGTGCCAGCAGCCGAATACAGGGGCTTAACACTGAAGCTTTCTTT
NA,TRBJ1-4,TRBV20-1,few,CSAPDRGAGEKLFF,TGCAGTGCCCCAGACCGGGGGGCAGGGGAAAAACTGTTTTTT
TRBD2,TRBJ2-7,TRBV14,NA,CASSQVYSGRPTIWYEQYF,TGTGCCAGCAGCCAAGTTTATAGCGGGAGACCCACCATCTGGTACGAGCAGTACTTC
NA,TRBJ1-6,TRBV5-1,few,CASSLDSRGNYNSPLHF,TGCGCCAGCAGCTTGGATAGCCGCGGAAACTATAATTCACCCCTCCACTTT
NA,TRBJ2-1,TRBV7-2,NA,CASSIWGAKNEQFF,TGTGCCAGCAGCATTTGGGGGGCCAAAAATGAGCAGTTCTTC
NA,TRBJ2-1,TRBV5-1,NA,CASSLDRVFYNEQFF,TGCGCCAGCAGCTTGGACAGGGTTTTTTACAATGAGCAGTTCTTC
TRBD2,TRBJ2-7,TRBV20-1,few,CSAREEVAGFFYEQYF,TGCAGTGCTAGAGAGGAAGTAGCGGGGTTTTTTTACGAGCAGTACTTC
NA,TRBJ2-7,TRBV20-1,NA,CSATDGRTYEQYF,TGCAGTGCTACCGACGGGCGAACCTACGAGCAGTACTTC
TRBD2,TRBJ2-7,TRBV20-1,NA,CSAIAGTYEQYF,TGCAGTGCTATAGCGGGCACCTACGAGCAGTACTTC
NA,TRBJ2-7,TRBV20-1,few,CSATLPDRPGEQYF,TGCAGTGCCACATTACCGGACAGACCGGGGGAGCAGTACTTC
TRBD2,TRBJ2-1,TRBV30,NA,CACPAGGDSYNEQFF,TGTGCCTGCCCCGCCGGGGGGGACTCCTACAATGAGCAGTTCTTC
TRBD2,TRBJ2-3,TRBV4-3,NA,CASSQAPSGRVGGTDTQYF,TGCGCCAGCAGCCAAGCACCTAGCGGGAGAGTGGGTGGGACAGATACGCAGTATTTT
TRBD2,TRBJ2-2,TRBV7-9,NA,CASSEQRGRSGELFF,TGTGCCAGCAGCGAACAACGCGGGAGGTCCGGGGAGCTGTTTTTT
NA,TRBJ2-7,TRBV6-5,few,CASSYGGGDSYEQYF,TGTGCCAGCAGTTACGGGGGCGGGGACTCCTACGAGCAGTACTTC
NA,TRBJ2-6,TRBV5-1,NA,CASSFPGKFGANVLTF,TGCGCCAGCAGCTTCCCAGGGAAATTTGGGGCCAACGTCCTGACTTTC
NA,TRBJ2-1,TRBV7-3,NA,CASSSISGAGEQFF,TGTGCCAGCAGCTCAATTTCAGGAGCCGGTGAGCAGTTCTTC
NA,TRBJ1-2,TRBV11-2,many,CASSFSVSSHYGYTF,TGTGCCAGCAGCTTCTCAGTGTCATCCCACTATGGCTACACCTTC